The 6 T cell receptor beta chains presented below share a single source sample, sequenced in a study of blood T cells in healthy people across ages. Sample-barcoded 5' priming and a J-beta primer mix drove a second PCR of 7 to 11 cycles. TCRdb reanalysed the 5' RACE reads using MiXCR and keeps one entry per CDR3 protein. The sample has about 720,000 distinct CDR3 sequences, about a fifth seen once. Source material: blood. The receptors shown here come from a man between 65 and 80 years old in good health.

The V call is TRBV6-1, the J call TRBJ2-7; D uncertain. The CDR3 covers 14 residues. V lost 2 bases and J lost 3, with 11 bases in between. CDR1 and CDR2 from the germline V gene are MNHNS and SASEGT. CDR3 coding DNA: TGTGCCAGCAGTGAAAGGAGTGGGATCTACGAGCAGTACGTC. It encodes CASSERSGIYEQYV.

This chain connects TRBV3-1 to TRBJ2-3, with D tentatively TRBD1 (6 bases). Trimming pared 4 bases from V and 0 bases from J, leaving 11 bases between. Per germline, CDR1 LGHDT and CDR2 YNNKEL (reference sequence). The CDR3 has 15 residues. CDR3 bases: TGTGCCAGCAGCCGAATTGGACAGAGCACAGATACGCAGTATTTT. It encodes CASSRIGQSTDTQYF.

In nucleotides, the CDR3 is TGTGCCAGCAGCTTAGTAGGGACAGGGGGATCGGATACGCAGTATTTT. This translates into CASSLVGTGGSDTQYF. The chain uses TRBV7-2 and TRBJ2-3; TRBD1 aligns across 11 bases. J lost 6 bases, V lost 1 base, and 6 bases had no gene match. The CDR3 contains 16 residues. Germline CDR1 is SGHTA and CDR2 is FQGNSA.

This clonotype appeared a few times. Here the CDR3 reads CASSLRTGVLAKNIQYF. For the CDR3, the DNA is TGTGCCAGCAGTTTGAGGACAGGTGTCTTAGCCAAAAACATTCAGTACTTC. This chain links TRBV12-3 or TRBV12-4 with TRBJ2-4, with TRBD1 matching over 7 bases. V lost 3 bases and J lost 0; bases outside the gene matches: 8. CDR3 size: 17 residues.

This clonotype was counted at least ten times. The chain carries TRBV12-3 or TRBV12-4 and TRBJ1-2, with TRBD1 identical over 7 bases. This CDR3 has 13 residues. The ends lost 2 bases at V and 7 bases at J; junction bases unmatched: 4. DNA of the CDR3: TGTGCCAGCAGTTTACGACAGGGTAGTGGCTACACCTTC. Translated, it gives CASSLRQGSGYTF.

This chain's CDR3 is CATKVGGENIQYF. The CDR3 nucleotides are TGTGCCACCAAGGTGGGCGGAGAAAACATTCAGTACTTC. The chain links TRBV15 to TRBJ2-4; D call uncertain. Germline-derived CDR1 and CDR2 are LNHNV and YYDKDF (reference sequence). Trimming took 7 bases from V and 5 from J, leaving 12 bases between them. This CDR3 spans 13 amino acids.